These T cell receptor beta chains were read from a single sample in a study of blood T cell repertoires in COVID-19. Generated by immunoSEQ multiplex PCR, the TCRdb table keeps only in-frame clones and is missing some. This table has 150,000 to 200,000 clones, roughly 86% appearing once. Sample: peripheral blood. The source is a man aged 40-50 years with active or convalescent COVID-19. Both conserved end residues are part of each CDR3. Fields, in order: CDR3 protein, D gene, clone size, V gene, J gene. D genes are given only for firm matches. Clone sizes are given selectively: once, few, many, or a class where the clone is expanded.

CSADGGHGYTF	NA	NA	TRBV20-1	TRBJ1-2
CAIRGRGETQYF	NA	NA	TRBV10-3	TRBJ2-5
CAWTSSGNTIYF	NA	NA	TRBV30	TRBJ1-3
CAWSAQAEKPQHF	NA	few	TRBV30	TRBJ1-5
CASSMGQGYGYTF	TRBD1	NA	TRBV7-3	TRBJ1-2
CASSVGLAGGYQETQYF	TRBD2	NA	TRBV9	TRBJ2-5
CASSPRVGTNVHQPQHF	NA	NA	TRBV19	TRBJ1-5
CASSDSGTGSSPLHF	TRBD1	NA	TRBV6-4	TRBJ1-6
CASSQDTGGKTIYF	TRBD1	NA	TRBV4-3	TRBJ1-3
CASSQGSSGYTF	NA	few	TRBV3-1/TRBV3-2	TRBJ1-2
CASSITGGAAQPQHF	TRBD1	NA	TRBV6-5	TRBJ1-5
CAISENTPGLSNTEAFF	NA	few	TRBV10-3	TRBJ1-1
CATSDGSLATQYF	NA	NA	TRBV24-1	TRBJ2-3
CASSVVGWGAGGAADTQYF	TRBD2	NA	TRBV9	TRBJ2-3
CASSVEWMRGAPGNTIYF	NA	NA	TRBV9	TRBJ1-3
CASSGTELGNTIYF	NA	NA	TRBV5-1	TRBJ1-3
CASRSSGTGAGTEAFF	TRBD1	NA	TRBV5-1	TRBJ1-1
CSASRQFSGGSPLHF	NA	NA	TRBV20-1	TRBJ1-6
CAWSVVNTEAFF	NA	NA	TRBV30	TRBJ1-1
CASSLIPQGSTEAFF	NA	NA	TRBV5-6	TRBJ1-1
CASSPDRGGTEAFF	TRBD1	NA	TRBV5-4	TRBJ1-1
CASSESGDYNEQFF	NA	NA	TRBV6-1	TRBJ2-1
CASSPWTGGTGELFF	TRBD1	once	TRBV5-4	TRBJ2-2
CASSQDYGEVNQPQHF	NA	NA	TRBV4-1	TRBJ1-5
CASSYTDTTYEQYF	NA	NA	TRBV6-5	TRBJ2-7
CASSLGRGLYNEQFF	NA	NA	TRBV5-1	TRBJ2-1
CASSLGASGPYGYTF	NA	NA	TRBV5-6	TRBJ1-2
CSAQQGGTEAFF	NA	NA	TRBV29-1	TRBJ1-1